Below are 13 T cell receptor beta chains sequenced from a single sample in a study of OX40 agonist ivuxolimab in advanced cancers. Measured with immunoSEQ multiplex PCR; TCRdb has only the in-frame clones, and not every one. This sample has some 69,000 clones, with roughly 90% found just once. Source: CD4+ or CD8+ T cells sorted from blood, taken in a trial of the OX40 agonist ivuxolimab. The receptors derive from an adult with an advanced solid tumor such as melanoma, head and neck, liver or kidney cancer.

V gene TRBV7-2 combines with J gene TRBJ2-3; 7 bases fit TRBD1. The germline V gene encodes CDR1 SGHTA and CDR2 FQGNSA. With 5 bases clipped from V and 7 bases from J, the junction kept 12 bases outside the gene matches. The CDR3 length is 15 residues. The CDR3 sequence is CASSLQGLNVNTQYF. The CDR3, as DNA: TGTGCCAGCAGCCTACAGGGGTTGAATGTTAATACGCAGTATTTT.

The rearrangement joins TRBV11-2 to TRBJ2-7, with a weak D call TRBD1 (5 bases). The CDR3 sequence is 14 residues long. V lost 1 base and J 1 base, leaving 8 bases between the germline ends. Looked up from germline, CDR1 is SGHAT and CDR2 is FQNNGV. As DNA, the CDR3 is TGTGCCAGCAGCTTAGCTGGGGCGTCCTACGAGCAGTACTTC. It codes for CASSLAGASYEQYF.

V usage is TRBV10-3 and J usage is TRBJ2-7; 9 nucleotides line up with TRBD2. Germline-derived CDR1 and CDR2 are ENHRY and SYGVKD. V lost 6 bases and J lost 6; bases outside the gene matches: 9. The CDR3 extends over 14 amino acids. The CDR3 bases are TGTGCCATCAGAGGGGCGGGAGGGCCCTTCGAGCAGTACTTC. This codes for CAIRGAGGPFEQYF.

The chain combines TRBV4-3 with TRBJ1-2; D ambiguous. CDR1 is LGHNA and CDR2 is YSLEER in the germline V gene. V was trimmed by 4 bases and J by 5 bases, leaving 17 bases between them. The length of the CDR3 is 15 residues. The CDR3 sequence is CASSPFWRGDYGYTF. The CDR3 DNA reads as TGCGCCAGCAGCCCTTTTTGGCGGGGAGATTATGGCTACACCTTC.

The gene calls are TRBV7-8 and TRBJ1-3; D ambiguous. V lost 1 base and J lost 2, with 6 bases in between. The CDR3 sequence is 14 residues long. CDR1 and CDR2 from the germline V gene are SGHVS and FQNEAQ. The CDR3 region is CASSLDSPGNTIYF. CDR3 nucleotide sequence: TGTGCCAGCAGCTTAGACAGCCCTGGAAACACCATATATTTT.

The J gene is TRBJ2-2, the V gene TRBV11-3; TRBD2 might be the D (5 bases). This CDR3 contains 14 residues. V lost 4 bases and J lost 4, with 10 bases in between. The germline CDR1 and CDR2 sequences are SGHNT and YENEEA. The CDR3 sequence: CASSSKRSTGELFF. Written as DNA, the CDR3 is TGTGCCAGCAGCTCTAAGCGGAGCACCGGGGAGCTGTTTTTT.

The sample holds one count of this clone. This chain connects TRBV28 to TRBJ1-1; D possibly corresponds to TRBD1 (5 bases). V lost 2 bases and J lost 8, with 15 bases in between. Germline V gene sequence: CDR1 MDHEN, CDR2 SYDVKM. This CDR3 comprises 14 residues. CDR3 bases: TGTGCCAGCAGTTTAGGTAGGAGGGGATTGGAAGCTTTCTTT. It yields the protein CASSLGRRGLEAFF.

The genes are TRBV7-2 and TRBJ2-7; TRBD2 is a possible D gene (5 bases). CDR3 size: 14 residues. V was pared by 1 base and J by 2 bases, with 9 bases between. Germline assignment: CDR1 SGHTA and CDR2 FQGNSA. The chain's CDR3 is CASSLGGEPYEQYF. CDR3 DNA: TGTGCCAGCAGCTTAGGGGGAGAACCCTACGAGCAGTACTTC.

V usage is TRBV6-1 and J usage is TRBJ1-2; TRBD1 agrees at 7 bases. The CDR3 has 15 residues. The trim removed 4 bases at V and 0 bases at J, leaving 5 bases unmatched. Germline-derived CDR1 and CDR2 are MNHNS and SASEGT. CDR3 in DNA: TGTGCCAGCAGTGGGGACAGCTTAGCTAACTATGGCTACACCTTC. Translation gives CASSGDSLANYGYTF.

This rearrangement joins TRBV6-1 to TRBJ2-5; D ambiguous. This CDR3 has 13 residues. V lost 5 bases, J lost 5 bases, and 12 bases lay in between. Germline V gene data show CDR1 as MNHNS and CDR2 as SASEGT. The CDR3 sequence: CASSTLDGETQYF. The DNA for the CDR3 is TGTGCCAGCAGTACCCTTGACGGGGAGACCCAGTACTTC.

The chain joins TRBV29-1 to TRBJ1-1; D unresolved. Between the trimmed V and J ends, which lost 6 bases and 2 bases, there was a span of 13 bases. The germline gives CDR1 SQVTM, CDR2 ANQGSEA. The CDR3 runs 13 residues. The CDR3 coding sequence is TGCAGCGTGGGTAGGGCCACTAACACTGAAGCTTTCTTT. Protein product: CSVGRATNTEAFF.

V usage is TRBV7-9 and J usage is TRBJ2-2; D gene ambiguous. The CDR3 sequence is 14 residues long. V shed 4 bases and J shed 1 base, with 7 bases lying between them. CDR1 SEHNR and CDR2 FQNEAQ come from the germline V gene (reference sequence). The CDR3 is CASSSNMNTGELFF. CDR3 nucleotides: TGTGCCAGCAGCTCTAATATGAACACCGGGGAGCTGTTTTTT. Drawing the rest from reference TRBV7-9 and TRBJ2-2, the complete variable domain is DTGVSQNPRHKITKRGQNVTFRCDPISEHNRLYWYRQTLGQGPEFLTYFQNEAQLEKSRLLSDRFSAERPKGSFSTLEIQRTEQGDSAMYLCASSSNMNTGELFFGEGSRLTVL.

The chain carries TRBV19 and TRBJ1-1, with D uncertain. This CDR3 is 16 amino acids long. The V end lost 10 bases, the J end lost 7 bases, and 28 bases lay between the germline ends. Germline V lookup: CDR1 LNHDA, CDR2 SQIVND (reference sequence). The DNA of the CDR3 is TGTGCCAAAAAAACGGACTGGGCGGCCGGACCCGATGAAGCTTTCTTT. This sequence encodes CAKKTDWAAGPDEAFF.